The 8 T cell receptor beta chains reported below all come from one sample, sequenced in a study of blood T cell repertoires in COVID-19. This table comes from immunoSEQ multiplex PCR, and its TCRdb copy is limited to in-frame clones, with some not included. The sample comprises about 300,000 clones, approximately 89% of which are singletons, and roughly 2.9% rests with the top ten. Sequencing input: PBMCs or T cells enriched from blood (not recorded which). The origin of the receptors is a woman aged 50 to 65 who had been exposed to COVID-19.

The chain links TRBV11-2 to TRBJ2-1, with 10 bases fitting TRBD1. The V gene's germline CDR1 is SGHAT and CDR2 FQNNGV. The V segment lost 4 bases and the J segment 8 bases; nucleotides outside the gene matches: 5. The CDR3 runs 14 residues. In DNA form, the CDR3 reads TGTGCCAGCAGCTCCAGACAGGGGGCCTATGAGCAGTTCTTC. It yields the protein CASSSRQGAYEQFF.

The CDR3 here is CASSQTVASGNTIYF. The CDR3 nucleotides are TGTGCCAGCAGCCAGACAGTTGCCTCTGGAAACACCATATATTTT. The chain is built from TRBV7-9 and TRBJ1-3; D is perhaps TRBD1 (5 bases). V was cut by 5 bases and J by 0 bases, with 11 bases left in between. CDR3 length: 15 residues. Germline V gene sequence: CDR1 SEHNR, CDR2 FQNEAQ (reference sequence).

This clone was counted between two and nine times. This CDR3 reads CASTTPSGGRFNYGYTF. The CDR3 DNA follows: TGTGCCAGCACTACCCCCTCGGGAGGTCGTTTCAACTATGGCTACACCTTC. The genes are TRBV28 and TRBJ1-2; D is unresolved. CDR3 length: 17 amino acids. Trimming took off 7 bases at V and 2 bases at J, with 23 bases between the two ends. CDR1 MDHEN and CDR2 SYDVKM come from the germline V gene.

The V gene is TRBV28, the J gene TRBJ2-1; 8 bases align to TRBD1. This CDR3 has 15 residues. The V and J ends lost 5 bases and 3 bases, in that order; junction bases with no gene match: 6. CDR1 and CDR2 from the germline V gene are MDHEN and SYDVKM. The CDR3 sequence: CASSRRQGSYNEQFF. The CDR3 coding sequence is TGTGCCAGCAGTCGAAGACAGGGGAGCTACAATGAGCAGTTCTTC.

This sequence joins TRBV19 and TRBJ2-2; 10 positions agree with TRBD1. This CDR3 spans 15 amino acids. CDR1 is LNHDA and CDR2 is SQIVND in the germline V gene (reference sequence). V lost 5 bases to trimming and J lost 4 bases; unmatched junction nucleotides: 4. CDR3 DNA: TGTGCCAGTAGTCCTTGGACAGGGGGCACCGGGGAGCTGTTTTTT. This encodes CASSPWTGGTGELFF. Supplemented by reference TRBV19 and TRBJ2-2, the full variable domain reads DGGITQSPKYLFRKEGQNVTLSCEQNLNHDAMYWYRQDPGQGLRLIYYSQIVNDFQKGDIAEGYSVSREKKESFPLTVTSAQKNPTAFYLCASSPWTGGTGELFFGEGSRLTVL.

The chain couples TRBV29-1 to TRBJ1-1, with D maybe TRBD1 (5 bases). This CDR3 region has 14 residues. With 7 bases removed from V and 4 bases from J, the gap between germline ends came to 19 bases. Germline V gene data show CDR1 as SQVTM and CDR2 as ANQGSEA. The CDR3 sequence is CSALPTVLPTEAFF. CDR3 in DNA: TGCAGCGCCCTACCGACAGTTCTCCCCACTGAAGCTTTCTTT.

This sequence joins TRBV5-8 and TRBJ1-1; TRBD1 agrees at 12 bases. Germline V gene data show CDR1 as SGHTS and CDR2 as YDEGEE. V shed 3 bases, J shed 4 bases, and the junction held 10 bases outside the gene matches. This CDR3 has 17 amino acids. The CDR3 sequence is CASSSGTGGPRGTEAFF. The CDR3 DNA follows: TGTGCCAGCAGCTCCGGGACAGGGGGCCCGCGTGGCACTGAAGCTTTCTTT.

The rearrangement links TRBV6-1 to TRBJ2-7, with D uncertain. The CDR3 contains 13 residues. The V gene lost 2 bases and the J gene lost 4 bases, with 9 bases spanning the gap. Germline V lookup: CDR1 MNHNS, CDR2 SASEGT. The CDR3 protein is CASSEPGPYEQYF. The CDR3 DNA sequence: TGTGCCAGCAGTGAACCAGGTCCTTACGAGCAGTACTTC.